These T cell receptor beta chains were read from a single sample in a study of blood T cell repertoires in COVID-19. TCRdb keeps only in-frame clones here, not all; method: immunoSEQ multiplex PCR. The data contain about 210,000 clones, 65% to 85% of them singletons. Sequenced sample: PBMCs or T cells enriched from blood (not recorded which). The origin of the receptors is a young man with acute COVID-19. CDR3s include the opening cysteine and the closing phenylalanine or tryptophan. A D gene is named only where the DNA matches it firmly. The size of a clone is reported for some rows only, either as once, few or many, or as a class for expanded clones.

NA	TRBV9	TRBJ2-1	NA	CASSVEVGGLGNEQFF	TGTGCCAGCAGCGTAGAAGTCGGGGGGCTCGGAAATGAGCAGTTCTTC
TRBD2	TRBV6-1	TRBJ2-7	once	CASSSFSGGVDEQYF	TGTGCCAGCAGTTCCTTTAGCGGGGGTGTGGACGAGCAGTACTTC
TRBD2	TRBV11-1	TRBJ2-1	NA	CASSFTSGGAYEQFF	TGTGCCAGCAGCTTTACTAGCGGGGGGGCCTATGAGCAGTTCTTC
NA	TRBV15	TRBJ2-7	NA	CATSRVLTGRYEQYF	TGTGCCACCAGCAGAGTCCTGACAGGGAGGTACGAGCAGTACTTC
NA	TRBV28	TRBJ2-7	NA	CASTAWRDSSYEQYF	TGTGCCAGCACCGCCTGGAGAGACAGTTCCTACGAGCAGTACTTC
NA	TRBV18	TRBJ1-2	NA	CASSSDRNYGYTF	TGTGCCAGCTCATCAGACAGGAACTATGGCTACACCTTC
NA	TRBV24-1	TRBJ2-5	NA	CATSDFTRGETQYF	TGTGCCACCAGTGATTTTACCAGGGGAGAGACCCAGTACTTC
NA	TRBV6-4	TRBJ2-5	NA	CASSDRGRETQYF	TGTGCCAGCAGTGACAGGGGAAGGGAGACCCAGTACTTC
NA	TRBV18	TRBJ2-1	NA	CASSPGSGSYNEQFF	TGTGCCAGCTCCCCGGGGAGTGGGTCCTACAATGAGCAGTTCTTC
NA	TRBV30	TRBJ2-2	many	CAWSALSGELFF	TGTGCCTGGAGTGCCCTTTCCGGGGAGCTGTTTTTT
NA	TRBV4-2	TRBJ1-5	NA	CASSPDGVNQPQHF	TGTGCCAGCAGCCCCGACGGAGTTAATCAGCCCCAGCATTTT
NA	TRBV20-1	TRBJ1-2	NA	CASAKGYTF	TGCGCTAGCGCGAAGGGCTACACCTTC
TRBD2	TRBV3-1/TRBV3-2	TRBJ2-1	NA	CASSPRTSGSSYNEQFF	TGTGCCAGCAGCCCCCGGACTAGCGGGAGCTCCTACAATGAGCAGTTCTTC
TRBD1	TRBV6-5	TRBJ1-1	once	CASSYKGAGTEAFF	TGTGCCAGCAGTTACAAGGGGGCAGGGACTGAAGCTTTCTTT
TRBD1	TRBV11-2	TRBJ1-1	NA	CASSLSGQGKSVTEAFF	TGTGCCAGCAGCCTAAGCGGACAGGGCAAATCGGTCACTGAAGCTTTCTTT
NA	TRBV6-5	TRBJ1-2	NA	CATTGSSFGYTF	TGTGCCACCACAGGGAGTTCTTTTGGCTACACCTTC
TRBD2	TRBV10-3	TRBJ2-1	NA	CATNLAGGHNEQFF	TGTGCCACAAATCTCGCGGGGGGCCACAATGAGCAGTTCTTC